The clone carrying this TCR beta chain turned up a few times. Its specificity is unknown. The PCR ran on 60 Vbeta and 13 Jbeta primers. Repertoires were generated with immunoSEQ multiplex PCR, while TCRdb's copy carries only in-frame clones and drops some. Among approximately 170,000 clones listed, 65% to 80% were seen once. The data originate from a study of cytomegalovirus exposure and HLA in healthy donors. Whole-study context: Of over 300 genotyped donors, more than 75% clustered with self-reported Caucasian donors. Notes on the study in general: According to an earlier analysis, most TCR beta V segments yielded productive rearrangements about 87% or about 30% of the time. When analyzed later, the rates of TCR association showed variation by HLA locus, with DRB1 the most and HLA-C the fewest.

Nominal health characterized the donors when sampled, though unrecorded immune exposures were likely. CDR3 length: 17 amino acids. Germline loops: CDR1 SGDLS, CDR2 YYNGEE. The germline V and J ends were trimmed by 5 bases and 0 bases, with 18 bases remaining between them. The TCR sequence derives from a woman between 35 and 50 years old in good health and CMV-seropositive. This rearrangement joins TRBV9 to TRBJ1-3; D gene ambiguous. Sequenced: PBMCs. CDR3 DNA: TGTGCCAGCAGTAGTACCCGCAATTTTACCTCTGGAAACACCATATATTTT. Translation: CASSSTRNFTSGNTIYF.